These T cell receptor beta chains were read from a single sample in a study of B cell selection in AIRE deficiency. The data were produced by immunoSEQ multiplex PCR, yet TCRdb's version contains in-frame clones alone and is incomplete. The repertoire consists of under 30,000 clones, with about 95% occurring once and the leading ten covering approximately 0.25%. The sample comprised CD4+CD127+ conventional T cells sorted from PBMCs. The receptor source for this set is a human donor in good health. The conserved cysteine and the conserved F or W are not part of the CDR3 here. D genes are given only for firm matches. The listing skips clone size in some rows; elsewhere it reads once, few, many or a size class.

v_call clone_size d_call cdr3_aa
TRBV7-8 - TRBD1 ASSSRDRGSNTEAF
TRBV19 - TRBD2 ASSAQWGGNEQF
TRBV7-9 - - ASSLDDQPQH
TRBV2 - TRBD2 ASSDRTSGITQY
TRBV18 - - ASSPLFGGPGTDTQY
TRBV5-4 - - ASRDTPNTEAF
TRBV29-1 - TRBD1 SVLSDRGAEAF
TRBV19 - TRBD1 ASSTRTGINYGYT
TRBV10-1 - TRBD1 ASSDGTGSSYEQY
TRBV11-1 - - ASSLGNSPLH
TRBV6-1 - - ASSVEGGPQH
TRBV9 once TRBD2 ASTPLLVAGADTQY
TRBV11-3 - TRBD2 ASSLGPGGEQY
TRBV21-1 - - ASSKGGGRSNQPQH
TRBV7-9 - TRBD2 ASSLGTKRGRDEQY
TRBV5-4 - TRBD2 ASSSTSGKETQY
TRBV7-9 - - ASSQNSGLNQPQH
TRBV10-3 - TRBD2 AIRATSGVTDTQY
TRBV6-1 once TRBD1 ASRGTGTGAHEQY
TRBV5-4 - - ASSLAKTGVYGYT
TRBV14 - - ASSQGTATGELF
TRBV27 - - ASSFGQGTGEQF
TRBV5-1 - - ASSPRSSDTGELF
TRBV29-1 once - SVEGRAKNIQY
TRBV2 - - ASNRERTEAF
TRBV19 - TRBD1 ASSIPGTAHGYT
TRBV19 once - ASSMRAGRYEQY
TRBV5-4 - TRBD1 ASSLTLTGDTEAF
TRBV6-5 - - ASSTWDFYEQY
TRBV6-6 - - ASNKQGVNTEAF
TRBV5-4 - TRBD2 ASSLYGGAFYEQY
TRBV27 - TRBD2 ASRDGTSGHNEQF
TRBV7-2 - - ASSPDITHT
TRBV18 - - ASSPAGHSGNTIY
TRBV7-9 - TRBD1 ASSRRTGVSYGYT
TRBV18 - TRBD2 ASSPGLAGGPHEQY
TRBV11-3 - TRBD1 ASSSGQANTEAF
TRBV2 - TRBD1 ASRDRTTNEKLF
TRBV7-2 - - ASRRRAGKGDTQY
TRBV7-9 - TRBD1 ASSTRDRGGETQY
TRBV7-2 - - ASSFQGRGGITEAF
TRBV11-3 - - ASRGRNEKLF
TRBV5-1 - - ASSLRTSSYEQY
TRBV29-1 - TRBD1 SAGTASEAF
TRBV20-1 - - SRLDRDTQY
TRBV5-5 once - ASSVGGGFHNSPLH
TRBV20-1 - - SARSYNEQF
TRBV30 once TRBD2 AWSALAGASSYNEQF